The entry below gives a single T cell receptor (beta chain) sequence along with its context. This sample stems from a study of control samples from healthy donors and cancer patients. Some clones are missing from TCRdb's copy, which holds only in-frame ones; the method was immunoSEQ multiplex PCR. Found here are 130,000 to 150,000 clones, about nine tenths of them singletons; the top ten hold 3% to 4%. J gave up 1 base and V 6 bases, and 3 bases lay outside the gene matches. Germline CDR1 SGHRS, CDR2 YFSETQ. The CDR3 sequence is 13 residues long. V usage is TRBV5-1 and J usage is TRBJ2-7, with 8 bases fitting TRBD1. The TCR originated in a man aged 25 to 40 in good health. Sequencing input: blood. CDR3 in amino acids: CASNTGGSYEQYF. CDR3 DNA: TGCGCCAGCAATACAGGGGGATCCTACGAGCAGTACTTC.